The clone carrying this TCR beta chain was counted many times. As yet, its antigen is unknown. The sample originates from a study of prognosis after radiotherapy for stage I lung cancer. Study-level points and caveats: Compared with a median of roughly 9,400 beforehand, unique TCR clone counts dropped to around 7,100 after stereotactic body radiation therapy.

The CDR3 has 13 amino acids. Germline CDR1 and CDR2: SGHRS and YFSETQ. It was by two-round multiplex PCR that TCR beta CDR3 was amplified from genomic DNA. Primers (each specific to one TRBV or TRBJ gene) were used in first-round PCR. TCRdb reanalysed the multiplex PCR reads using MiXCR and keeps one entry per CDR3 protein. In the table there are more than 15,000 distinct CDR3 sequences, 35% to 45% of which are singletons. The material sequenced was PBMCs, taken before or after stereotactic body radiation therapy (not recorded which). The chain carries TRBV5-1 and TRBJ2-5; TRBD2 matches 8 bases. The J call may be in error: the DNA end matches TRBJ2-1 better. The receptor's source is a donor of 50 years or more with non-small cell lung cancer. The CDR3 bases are TGCGCCAGCAGAGCGGGAGAGACGAATGAGCAGTTCTTC. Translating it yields CASRAGETNEQFF.